Below, one TCR beta chain is given with its context. Its antigen is unidentified. TCRdb keeps only in-frame clones here, not all; method: immunoSEQ multiplex PCR. Of 25,000 to 30,000 clones in the sample, around 85% were seen once. This entry belongs to a study of OX40 agonist ivuxolimab in advanced cancers. General study points: Among some nonresponders, normalized T-cell clonal expansion was also low.

Trimming cost V 5 bases and J 3 bases; bases outside gene matches: 13. CDR3 length: 16 amino acids. The V gene's germline CDR1 is MDHEN and CDR2 SYDVKM. The rearrangement uses TRBV28 and TRBJ2-7; 7 nucleotides line up with TRBD2. The sequence was obtained from an adult with an advanced solid tumor such as melanoma, head and neck, liver or kidney cancer. The sample was CD4+ or CD8+ T cells sorted from blood, taken in a trial of the OX40 agonist ivuxolimab. CDR3 nucleotide sequence: TGTGCCAGCAGTCCAAACCGAGCGGGACCCCACTACGAGCAGTACTTC. Translated, it gives CASSPNRAGPHYEQYF.